Listed below are T cell receptor beta chains from one sample, sequenced in a study of T cells in localized non-small cell lung cancer. Generated by immunoSEQ multiplex PCR, the TCRdb table keeps only in-frame clones and is missing some. This table has 90,000 or so clones, over 80% appearing once. The sample was peripheral blood, taken before any cancer treatment. These TCRs come from a man aged 35 to 70 with stage I squamous cell lung carcinoma. The CDR3 runs from the conserved cysteine through the conserved F or W. D genes are given only for firm matches. Where a row states a size, it is once, few, many or the class of an expanded clone; other rows omit it.

TRBV29-1	TRBD1	.	TRBJ2-2	TGCAGCGCCCCCGGGACAGGGAACACCGGGGAGCTGTTTTTT	CSAPGTGNTGELFF
TRBV9	.	.	TRBJ2-5	TGTGCCAGCAGCGTAACAGCCAGGGTGGAGACCCAGTACTTC	CASSVTARVETQYF
TRBV28	.	.	TRBJ2-3	TGTGCCAGCAGGGAGGGCCCAGATACGCAGTATTTT	CASREGPDTQYF
TRBV4-1	.	.	TRBJ2-2	TGCGCCAGCAGCCAAGTGAGGGTCCCGACTTACGACACCGGGGAGCTGTTTTTT	CASSQVRVPTYDTGELFF
TRBV2	TRBD1	.	TRBJ2-7	TGTGCCAGCAGGAGGACAGGGACCTACGAGCAGTACTTC	CASRRTGTYEQYF
TRBV6-5	TRBD1	.	TRBJ1-2	TGTGCCAGCAGTTACCCGGGACAGGGTGGCCACTACACCTTC	CASSYPGQGGHYTF
TRBV6-5	.	.	TRBJ2-5	TGTGCCAGCAGTTACTCGGGCGAGACCCAGTACTTC	CASSYSGETQYF
TRBV20-1	.	.	TRBJ2-5	TGCAGTGCCGGCCGAGAGACCCAGTACTTC	CSAGRETQYF
TRBV4-3	TRBD1	.	TRBJ2-7	TGCGCCAGCAGCCAGGGGACAGGAACAGACTACGAGCAGTACTTC	CASSQGTGTDYEQYF
TRBV21-1	.	.	TRBJ1-5	TGTGCCAGCAGCGCTCGAAGACAGCCCCAGCATTTT	CASSARRQPQHF
TRBV2	.	once	TRBJ1-1	TGTGCCAGCAGTGTCGCAGGGAGGCATGAAGCTTTCTTT	CASSVAGRHEAFF
TRBV18	TRBD1	.	TRBJ1-2	TGTGCCAGCTCACTCATACAGGGGCCCAACTATGGCTACACCTTC	CASSLIQGPNYGYTF
TRBV6-6	.	.	TRBJ2-1	TGTGCCAGCACTACCGACAGGTCCTACAATGAGCAGTTCTTC	CASTTDRSYNEQFF
TRBV5-5	.	once	TRBJ2-1	TGTGCCAGCAGCCCCGCGGCAGACTACAATGAGCAGTTCTTC	CASSPAADYNEQFF